This T cell receptor beta chain derives from a study of T-cell memory formation after mild COVID-19. Overall study results and limits: A second wave of clones peaked on day 37, and their SARS-CoV-2 specificity went unconfirmed. Later expanders leaned toward CD4+, whereas clones contracting from day 15 to 85 were balanced CD4/CD8. That cross-reactive memory joined was suggested by some responding clones appearing in pre-infection memory.

A word on this clonotype: No antigen is known for it.

TCRdb analysed the 5' RACE reads with MiXCR anew, one entry per CDR3 protein. The sample carries about 560,000 distinct CDR3 sequences, approximately 21% recorded once. In germline, CDR1 is SGHKS, CDR2 YYEKEE (reference sequence). V lost 3 bases and J 0 bases, leaving 16 bases between the germline ends. CDR3 size: 17 residues. Sequences were obtained from PBMCs or a T cell subset sorted from them (not recorded which). V is TRBV5-5 and J is TRBJ1-5, with D uncertain. The sequence came from an adult woman who had mild COVID-19 (a few samples of this study predate the infection). Cell type and time point are not known. The CDR3 nucleotides are TGTGCCAGCAGCTGGATGGGAGACTCGGATAGCAATCAGCCCCAGCATTTT. Its protein is CASSWMGDSDSNQPQHF.